Below are 9 T cell receptor beta chains sequenced from a single sample in a study of T cell responses to AZD1222 COVID-19 vaccine. The table came from immunoSEQ multiplex PCR; TCRdb's copy has only in-frame clones and leaves some out. The table records approximately 140,000 clones, over 90% of them present only once. Sample: peripheral blood, taken on day 0 of AZD1222 vaccination. The receptors were sampled from an adult in good health.

The CDR3 region is CASSLTSWGEQYF. In nucleotides, the CDR3 is TGTGCCAGCAGCTTGACTAGTTGGGGCGAGCAGTACTTC. The rearrangement links TRBV5-5 to TRBJ2-7; D possibly corresponds to TRBD2 (5 bases). V lost 1 base to trimming and J lost 6 bases, with 11 bases between them. The CDR3 loop spans 13 amino acids. Germline V gives CDR1 SGHKS, CDR2 YYEKEE (reference sequence).

The chain couples TRBV7-9 to TRBJ1-3, with a tentative D call TRBD1 (6 bases). V was clipped by 7 bases and J by 4 bases, with 14 bases between them. The germline gives CDR1 SEHNR, CDR2 FQNEAQ (reference sequence). The CDR3 consists of 14 residues. This CDR3 is CASTRGGKGNTIYF. CDR3 nucleotide sequence: TGTGCCAGCACCCGGGGGGGCAAAGGAAACACCATATATTTT.

The gene calls are TRBV6-2 or TRBV6-3 and TRBJ2-7; maybe TRBD1 (6 bases). The germline CDR1 and CDR2 sequences are MNHEY and SVGEGT. Between the trimmed V and J ends, which lost 5 bases and 6 bases, there was a span of 17 bases. This CDR3 spans 14 amino acids. The CDR3 is CASSLKGESTEQYF. The CDR3 DNA is TGTGCCAGCAGTCTCAAGGGGGAATCTACCGAGCAGTACTTC.

V usage is TRBV6-5 and J usage is TRBJ1-6; D is unclear. From germline, CDR1 is MNHEY and CDR2 SVGAGI. Trimming took 5 bases from V and 6 from J, leaving 8 bases between them. The CDR3 totals 13 residues. CDR3 region: CASSPRPNSPLHF. The CDR3 DNA reads as TGTGCCAGCAGTCCCCGCCCTAATTCACCCCTCCACTTT.

V gene TRBV19 combines with J gene TRBJ1-2; 9 bases map to TRBD1. Germline trimming cut 4 bases from V and 2 bases from J; bases unmatched to any gene: 2. The CDR3 loop spans 14 amino acids. Looked up from germline, CDR1 is LNHDA and CDR2 is SQIVND (reference sequence). The CDR3 DNA sequence: TGTGCCAGTAGTAGGGACAGGGTGAACTATGGCTACACCTTC. Its protein is CASSRDRVNYGYTF.

V and J are TRBV7-9 and TRBJ1-3; 9 bases are a match to TRBD1. The CDR3 loop spans 16 amino acids. V dropped 7 bases and J dropped 0; count of bases not matched to a gene: 7. Germline V gene lookup returns CDR1 SEHNR and CDR2 FQNEAQ (reference sequence). DNA for the CDR3: TGTGCCAGCAACAGGGGACAGGGCCCCTCTGGAAACACCATATATTTT. Translating it yields CASNRGQGPSGNTIYF.

This chain uses TRBV7-9 with TRBJ2-7, with 7 bases fitting TRBD1. The CDR3 is made up of 13 amino acids. Germline CDR1 reads SEHNR; CDR2 reads FQNEAQ (reference sequence). The V gene end was trimmed by 5 bases and the J gene end by 3 bases; junction bases not matched to a gene: 4. The CDR3 coding sequence is TGTGCCAGCAGCACGGGACAGCTCTACGAGCAGTACTTC. It encodes CASSTGQLYEQYF.

The chain links TRBV27 to TRBJ2-2, with a weak D call TRBD1 (7 bases). Trimming cost V 4 bases and J 5 bases, with 11 bases left between them. The germline CDR1 and CDR2 sequences are MNHEY and SMNVEV (reference sequence). The CDR3 runs 14 residues. The CDR3 loop reads CASSWTGLTGELFF. In nucleotides, the CDR3 is TGTGCCAGCAGTTGGACAGGACTAACCGGGGAGCTGTTTTTT.

The chain carries TRBV20-1 and TRBJ2-7, with a possible D match to TRBD1 (5 bases). Between the trimmed V and J ends, which lost 3 bases and 2 bases, there was a span of 8 bases. The CDR3 is 12 amino acids. The germline V gene encodes CDR1 DFQATT and CDR2 SNEGSKA (reference sequence). The DNA of the CDR3 is TGCAGTGCTAGTCAGGGTGCCTACGAGCAGTACTTC. This translates into CSASQGAYEQYF.